The 25 T cell receptor beta chains below were found in one sample sequenced in a study of T cell responses to AZD1222 COVID-19 vaccine. Only in-frame clones appear in the TCRdb table, and some are missing; sequencing was by immunoSEQ multiplex PCR. This table has around 160,000 clones, roughly 89% appearing once. The specimen comprised peripheral blood, sampled on day 0 of AZD1222 vaccination. These receptors were obtained from an adult in good health.

The rearrangement links TRBV19 to TRBJ1-1, with D maybe TRBD1 (5 bases). Per the germline V gene, CDR1 is LNHDA and CDR2 is SQIVND (reference sequence). The CDR3 covers 14 residues. With 6 bases removed from V and 1 base from J, the gap between germline ends came to 12 bases. CDR3 amino acids: CASSRRQTNTEAFF. CDR3 DNA sequence: TGTGCCAGTAGCAGACGACAGACGAACACTGAAGCTTTCTTT.

The chain combines TRBV7-8 with TRBJ2-7; 9 bases map to TRBD1. Trimming at V came to 4 bases and at J to 7 bases, leaving 8 bases not matched to a gene. CDR3 length: 14 residues. Germline V lookup: CDR1 SGHVS, CDR2 FQNEAQ. The CDR3: CASSSDRGDWEQYF. The CDR3 region has the DNA TGTGCCAGCAGCTCGGACAGGGGCGACTGGGAGCAGTACTTC.

The chain recombines TRBV10-3 with TRBJ1-2; unclear D gene. The CDR3 is made up of 13 amino acids. In germline, CDR1 is ENHRY, CDR2 SYGVKD. Trimming left V 0 bases short and J 4 bases short, with 6 bases between. The CDR3 sequence: CAISESGVYGYTF. The CDR3 DNA is TGTGCCATCAGTGAGTCGGGAGTCTATGGCTACACCTTC.

The chain uses TRBV29-1 and TRBJ1-1, with a weak D call TRBD1 (5 bases). Germline V gene lookup returns CDR1 SQVTM and CDR2 ANQGSEA. This CDR3 comprises 14 residues. Trimming pared 6 bases from V and 5 bases from J, leaving 19 bases between. The CDR3 reads CSVPSWGSDTEAFF. The CDR3 coding sequence is TGCAGCGTCCCCTCCTGGGGGTCGGATACTGAAGCTTTCTTT.

CDR3 nucleotides: TGTGCCACCAGCTATGGACAGGGGGCTAACTATGGCTACACCTTC. It translates to CATSYGQGANYGYTF. The J gene is TRBJ1-2, the V gene TRBV15; 10 bases agree with TRBD1. Per germline, CDR1 LNHNV and CDR2 YYDKDF (reference sequence). Unmatched junction bases numbered 3, after V lost 5 bases and J lost 0 bases. The CDR3 is made up of 15 amino acids.

J is TRBJ1-2 and V is TRBV7-9; possibly TRBD1 for D (5 bases). Germline lookup yields CDR1 SEHNR and CDR2 FQNEAQ (reference sequence). CDR3 length: 14 amino acids. The ends were cut back, 0 bases at V and 4 bases at J, with 9 bases in the middle. CDR3 DNA sequence: TGTGCCAGCAGCTTAGCAGCAAGGGGCTATGGCTACACCTTC. This sequence encodes CASSLAARGYGYTF.

This sequence joins TRBV5-1 and TRBJ1-1; D is ambiguous. CDR1 and CDR2 (germline): SGHRS, YFSETQ. V lost 4 bases, J lost 0 bases, and 7 bases lay in between. CDR3 length equals 13 residues. The CDR3 protein is CASSAHLNTEAFF. In DNA, the CDR3 is TGCGCCAGCAGCGCACACCTGAACACTGAAGCTTTCTTT.

This chain joins TRBV7-6 and TRBJ1-4, with D perhaps matching TRBD1 (5 bases). The germline V gene encodes CDR1 SGHVS and CDR2 FNYEAQ. This CDR3 region has 12 residues. The V end was cut by 11 bases, the J end by 4 bases, with 11 bases between. The CDR3 DNA sequence: TGTGCCGTGGGGGGAGGTAATGAAAAACTGTTTTTT. Protein: CAVGGGNEKLFF.

The rearrangement joins TRBV5-4 to TRBJ2-3; the match to TRBD2 covers 7 bases. Germline-derived CDR1 and CDR2 are SGHNT and YYREEE (reference sequence). The ends lost 0 bases at V and 4 bases at J; junction bases unmatched: 8. The length of the CDR3 is 16 residues. The CDR3 sequence: CASSLDGGSSADTQYF. The DNA for the CDR3 is TGTGCCAGCAGCTTGGACGGGGGGAGTAGCGCAGATACGCAGTATTTT. Complete variable domain (other parts from reference TRBV5-4 and TRBJ2-3): ETGVTQSPTHLIKTRGQQVTLRCSSQSGHNTVSWYQQALGQGPQFIFQYYREEENGRGNFPPRFSGLQFPNYSSELNVNALELDDSALYLCASSLDGGSSADTQYFGPGTRLTVL.

The genes are TRBV20-1 and TRBJ1-2; D is unresolved. Trimming removed 1 base from V and 5 bases from J, with 5 bases in between. The CDR3 is 11 amino acids. Looked up from germline, CDR1 is DFQATT and CDR2 is SNEGSKA (reference sequence). The CDR3 DNA is TGCAGTGCTAGAGTCCTGTATGGCTACACCTTC. Translated: CSARVLYGYTF.

This chain connects TRBV9 to TRBJ1-3, with D perhaps matching TRBD1 (6 bases). The CDR3 totals 15 residues. From germline, CDR1 is SGDLS and CDR2 YYNGEE. V was clipped by 4 bases and J by 1 base, with 12 bases between them. Here the CDR3 reads CASSSGQGSGNTIYF. The CDR3 DNA is TGTGCCAGCAGCTCCGGTCAGGGGTCTGGAAACACCATATATTTT.

The rearrangement joins TRBV4-1 to TRBJ1-4; D is unresolved. Trimming pared 0 bases from V and 3 bases from J, leaving 8 bases between. The CDR3 totals 15 residues. Germline V lookup: CDR1 MGHRA, CDR2 YSYEKL. As DNA, the CDR3 is TGCGCCAGCAGCCAAGAGGGGAGGGCTAATGAAAAACTGTTTTTT. Residues: CASSQEGRANEKLFF.

V usage is TRBV28 and J usage is TRBJ2-6; D tentatively reads TRBD1 or TRBD2 (5 bases each). V lost 5 bases and J 14 bases, leaving 16 bases between the germline ends. This CDR3 has 13 residues. Germline V gene sequence: CDR1 MDHEN, CDR2 SYDVKM. This CDR3 reads CASSIPGTPFLTF. The CDR3 nucleotides read TGTGCCAGCAGTATTCCCGGGACGCCTTTCCTGACTTTC.

This chain uses TRBV6-4 with TRBJ2-3; 8 bases agree with TRBD1. Losses at the gene ends were 5 bases for V and 5 bases for J; bases not matched to a gene: 9. Per the germline V gene, CDR1 is MRHNA and CDR2 is SNTAGT. CDR3 length: 15 residues. CDR3 region: CASSPAGGSGDTQYF. In nucleotides, the CDR3 is TGTGCCAGCAGTCCCGCAGGGGGCAGTGGAGATACGCAGTATTTT.

The chain carries TRBV4-2 and TRBJ2-1; 15 nucleotides line up with TRBD2. Germline lookup yields CDR1 LGHNA and CDR2 YNFKEQ. Trimming took 3 bases from V and 2 from J; bases not matched to a gene: 5. The CDR3 length is 18 residues. The CDR3 DNA reads TGTGCCAGCAGCCAGTGGACTAGCGGGAGGGGGACCTACAATGAGCAGTTCTTC. Its protein product is CASSQWTSGRGTYNEQFF.

CDR3 loop: CATSQGGSGNTIYF. For the CDR3, the DNA is TGTGCCACCTCTCAGGGGGGCTCTGGAAACACCATATATTTT. V and J are TRBV15 and TRBJ1-3, with 7 nucleotides matching TRBD1. V trimming: 8 bases; J trimming: 0 bases; junction bases outside the gene matches: 4. CDR1 is LNHNV, CDR2 YYDKDF, per germline (reference sequence). CDR3 size: 14 residues. Using reference TRBV15 and TRBJ1-3 for the parts outside the CDR3, the full variable domain is DAMVIQNPRYQVTQFGKPVTLSCSQTLNHNVMYWYQQKSSQAPKLLFHYYDKDFNNEADTPDNFQSRRPNTSFCFLDIRSPGLGDTAMYLCATSQGGSGNTIYFGEGSWLTVV.

The chain links TRBV7-2 to TRBJ2-1, with 9 bases matching TRBD2. CDR1 SGHTA and CDR2 FQGNSA come from the germline V gene. The CDR3 is 17 residues long. V lost 2 bases to trimming and J lost 2 bases; unmatched junction nucleotides: 7. CDR3 sequence reads: CASSLRVLAGPYNEQFF. The DNA for the CDR3 is TGTGCCAGCAGCTTACGAGTGCTAGCGGGACCCTACAATGAGCAGTTCTTC. Looking up the rest from reference TRBV7-2 and TRBJ2-1 gives the full variable domain: GAGVSQSPSNKVTEKGKDVELRCDPISGHTALYWYRQSLGQGLEFLIYFQGNSAPDKSGLPSDRFSAERTGGSVSTLTIQRTQQEDSAVYLCASSLRVLAGPYNEQFFGPGTRLTVL.

A few counts support this clone. V usage is TRBV24-1 and J usage is TRBJ1-1, with a tentative D call TRBD1 (6 bases). This CDR3 comprises 14 residues. The germline CDR1 and CDR2 sequences are KGHDR and SFDVKD. The V and J ends lost 5 bases and 0 bases respectively, with 9 bases between them. DNA for the CDR3: TGTGCCACCAGTGTAAGGGACATGAACACTGAAGCTTTCTTT. Its protein is CATSVRDMNTEAFF.

The chain is built from TRBV3-1 (or the pseudogene TRBV3-2) and TRBJ2-7, with D uncertain. The CDR3 is 13 amino acids. Trimming removed 0 bases at V and 7 bases at J, with 10 bases between. Germline lookup yields CDR1 LGHDT and CDR2 YNNKEL (reference sequence). The CDR3 bases are TGTGCCAGCAGCCAAGACGGCGGTGGGGAGCAGTACTTC. Its protein product is CASSQDGGGEQYF.

The chain carries TRBV4-3 and TRBJ1-6; 9 nucleotides align to TRBD1. This CDR3 is built from 15 residues. Germline assignment: CDR1 LGHNA and CDR2 YSLEER. J lost 12 bases, V lost 0 bases, and 6 bases had no gene match. CDR3 loop: CASSQEGQGREPLHF. The CDR3 DNA follows: TGCGCCAGCAGCCAAGAGGGACAGGGTCGTGAACCCCTCCACTTT.

The chain carries TRBV6-5 and TRBJ2-5; 8 bases agree with TRBD2. The CDR3 is made up of 15 amino acids. After removal of 2 bases from V and 3 bases from J, the junction contained 5 bases not matched to a gene. Germline V gene data show CDR1 as MNHEY and CDR2 as SVGAGI. Here the CDR3 reads CASSYIAGNKETQYF. In DNA form, the CDR3 reads TGTGCCAGCAGTTACATAGCGGGGAATAAAGAGACCCAGTACTTC.

The chain has TRBV4-1 and TRBJ1-2; D unclear. CDR1 is MGHRA and CDR2 is YSYEKL in the germline V gene. The length of the CDR3 is 15 residues. V was clipped by 1 base and J by 4 bases, with 13 bases between them. CDR3 amino acids: CASSQGPASSYGYTF. CDR3 DNA: TGCGCCAGCAGCCAAGGCCCAGCCAGCTCCTATGGCTACACCTTC.

The V call is TRBV4-1, the J call TRBJ1-5; D call uncertain. Germline CDR1 reads MGHRA; CDR2 reads YSYEKL. V was pared by 0 bases and J by 2 bases, with 8 bases between. This CDR3 is 15 amino acids long. The CDR3 sequence is CASSQEGGGNQPQHF. CDR3 DNA: TGCGCCAGCAGCCAAGAAGGTGGGGGCAATCAGCCCCAGCATTTT.

The chain combines TRBV12-5 with TRBJ1-4, with D unclear. The germline gives CDR1 LGHNT, CDR2 FRNRAP. CDR3 length equals 16 residues. The germline V and J ends were trimmed by 6 bases and 2 bases, with 16 bases remaining between them. CDR3 coding DNA: TGTGCTAGTGGCCCCTCCAGTTCGGGTACTAATGAAAAACTGTTTTTT. Translation gives CASGPSSSGTNEKLFF.

This chain joins TRBV28 and TRBJ1-1; D is undetermined. With 4 bases removed from V and 8 bases from J, the gap between germline ends came to 8 bases. The CDR3 is 11 residues long. In germline, CDR1 is MDHEN, CDR2 SYDVKM. Written as DNA, the CDR3 is TGTGCCAGCAGTTCCCCGGGGGAAGCTTTCTTT. Its translation: CASSSPGEAFF.